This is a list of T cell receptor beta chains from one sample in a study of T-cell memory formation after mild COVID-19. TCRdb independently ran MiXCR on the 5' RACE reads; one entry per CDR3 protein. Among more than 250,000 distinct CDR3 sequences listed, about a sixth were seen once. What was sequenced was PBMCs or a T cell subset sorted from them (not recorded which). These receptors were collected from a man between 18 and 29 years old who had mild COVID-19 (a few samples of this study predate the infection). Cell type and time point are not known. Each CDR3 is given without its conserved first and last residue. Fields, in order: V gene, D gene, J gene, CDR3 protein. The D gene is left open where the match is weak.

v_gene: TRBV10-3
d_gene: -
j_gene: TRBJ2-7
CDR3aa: AISESGTYEQY

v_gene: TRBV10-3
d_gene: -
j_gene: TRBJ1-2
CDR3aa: AITPRGGNYGYT

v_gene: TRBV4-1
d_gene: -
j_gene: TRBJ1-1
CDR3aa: ASRQKSDTEAF

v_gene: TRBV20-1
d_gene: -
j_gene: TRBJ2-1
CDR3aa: SARREDEQF

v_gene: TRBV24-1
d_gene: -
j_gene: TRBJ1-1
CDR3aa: ATRFGEAF

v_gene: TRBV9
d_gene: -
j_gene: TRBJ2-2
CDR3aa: ASSVAYLGGGELF

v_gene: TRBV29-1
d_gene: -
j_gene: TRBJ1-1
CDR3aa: SVGWGEAF

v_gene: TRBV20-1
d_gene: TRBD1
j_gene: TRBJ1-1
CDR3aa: SARGTGGAYTEAF

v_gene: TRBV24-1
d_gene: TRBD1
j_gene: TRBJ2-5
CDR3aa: ATSLTGTDRQETQY

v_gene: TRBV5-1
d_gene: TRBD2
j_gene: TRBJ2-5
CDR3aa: ASSLLAGGQETQY

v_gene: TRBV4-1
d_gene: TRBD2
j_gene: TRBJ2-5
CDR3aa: ASSQGQRGSQETQY

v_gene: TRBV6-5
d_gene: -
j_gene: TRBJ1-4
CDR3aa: ASSQNGEKLF

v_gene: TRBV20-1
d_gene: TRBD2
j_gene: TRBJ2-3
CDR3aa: SATHSGGAGDTQY

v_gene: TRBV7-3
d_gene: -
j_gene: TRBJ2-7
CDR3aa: ASTQEVEISSSYEQY

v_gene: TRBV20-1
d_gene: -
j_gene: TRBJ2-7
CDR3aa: NLAHHMVYEQY

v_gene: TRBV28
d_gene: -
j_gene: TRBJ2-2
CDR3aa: ASSLQSTGELF

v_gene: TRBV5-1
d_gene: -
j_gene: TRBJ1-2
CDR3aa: ASSLVLQVGYT

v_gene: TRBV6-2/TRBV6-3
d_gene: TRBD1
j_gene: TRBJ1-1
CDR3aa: ASSYTQGGNTEAF

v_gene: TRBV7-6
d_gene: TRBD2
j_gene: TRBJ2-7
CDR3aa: ASSMGLAGKYEQY

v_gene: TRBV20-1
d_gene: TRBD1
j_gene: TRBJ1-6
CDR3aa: SARDRQDRDSPLH

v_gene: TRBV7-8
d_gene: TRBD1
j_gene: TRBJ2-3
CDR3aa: ASSFRGHADTQY

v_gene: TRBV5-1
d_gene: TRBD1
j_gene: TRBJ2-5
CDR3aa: ASSSGQGLETQY

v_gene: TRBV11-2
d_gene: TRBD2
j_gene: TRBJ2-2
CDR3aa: ASSANSGGPTGELF

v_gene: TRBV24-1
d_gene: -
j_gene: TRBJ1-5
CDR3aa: ATSAGTSNQPQH

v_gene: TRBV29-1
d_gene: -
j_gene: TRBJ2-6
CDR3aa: SAEGGGANVLT

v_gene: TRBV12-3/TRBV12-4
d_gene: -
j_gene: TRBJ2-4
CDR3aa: ASTRAGESIQY

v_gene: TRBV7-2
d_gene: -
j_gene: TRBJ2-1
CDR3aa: ASSIWGAGEQF

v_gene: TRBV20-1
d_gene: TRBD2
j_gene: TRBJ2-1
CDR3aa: SARESSGGVHEQF

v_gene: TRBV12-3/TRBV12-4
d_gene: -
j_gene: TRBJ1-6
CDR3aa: ASQSGVNSPLH

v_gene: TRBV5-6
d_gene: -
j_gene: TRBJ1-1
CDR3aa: ASSLVGRTAEAF

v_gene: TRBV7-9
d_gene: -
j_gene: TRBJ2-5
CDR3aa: ASSPLGGNQETQY

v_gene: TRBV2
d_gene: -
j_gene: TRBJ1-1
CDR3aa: ASSVQFMMNTEAF

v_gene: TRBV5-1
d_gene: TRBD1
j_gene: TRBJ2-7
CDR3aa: ASSPKGQVPGSYEQY

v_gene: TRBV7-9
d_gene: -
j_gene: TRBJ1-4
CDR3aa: ASSSRQSNPVNEKLF

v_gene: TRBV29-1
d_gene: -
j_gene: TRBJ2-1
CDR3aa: SVGSNREQF

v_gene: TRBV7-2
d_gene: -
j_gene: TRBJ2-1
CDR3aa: ASSFLLGNEQF